This T cell receptor (beta chain) stems from a study of blood T cell repertoires in COVID-19. Germline CDR1 is MNHEY and CDR2 is SMNVEV (reference sequence). The V gene lost 6 bases and the J gene lost 1 base, with 13 bases spanning the gap. The length of the CDR3 is 15 residues. In the original workflow: Amplifying reference gene primers gave estimates of nucleated cell counts. Using immunoSEQ multiplex PCR, the repertoire was profiled, and TCRdb retains in-frame clones only, with some absent. V and J calls plus clone size are reproduced from that table; the DNA served to infer D and trimming. The table shows hundreds of thousands of clones, with 65% to 90% occurring only once.

This chain joins TRBV27 and TRBJ1-3, with D hard to call. The clonotype was recovered from a woman aged 65 to 85 with COVID-19, enrolled during active disease. Sample: peripheral blood. DNA of the CDR3: TGTGCCAGCAGCGCCAGAGGTGGATCTGGAAACACCATATATTTT. Amino acids: CASSARGGSGNTIYF.